This TCR beta chain was sequenced in a study of STAT5B mutations in CD4+ large granular lymphocyte leukemia. Per the study methods: The detection floor for productive clonotype frequency was 2.59 x 10-5. Sequenced by immunoSEQ multiplex PCR; TCRdb stores in-frame clones only, minus some. The DNA gave D and trimming, while V, J and clone size come from that table. The repertoire consists of about 40,000 clones, with about four fifths occurring once and the leading ten covering about 3.6%. The CDR3 has 15 amino acids. Germline CDR1 reads MNHNY; CDR2 reads SVGAGI (reference sequence). After removal of 6 bases from V and 3 bases from J, the junction contained 8 bases not matched to a gene. Buffy coats from healthy blood donors served as controls. General study points: Without putative leukemic clones, patient CD4-sorted repertoires remained more clonal than healthy CD4+ repertoires. Main leukemic clonotypes were patient-specific, but approximately 27% appeared at low frequency elsewhere.

Comment on this clone: Its antigen remains unidentified.

Sequenced sample: CD4+ T cells from blood buffy coats. The chain is built from TRBV6-6 and TRBJ1-1; 9 nucleotides agree with TRBD1. This receptor was identified in a human donor in good health. The DNA for the CDR3 is TGTGCCAGCAGATCCCCGGGACAGGGAGACACTGAAGCTTTCTTT. It is translated as CASRSPGQGDTEAFF.